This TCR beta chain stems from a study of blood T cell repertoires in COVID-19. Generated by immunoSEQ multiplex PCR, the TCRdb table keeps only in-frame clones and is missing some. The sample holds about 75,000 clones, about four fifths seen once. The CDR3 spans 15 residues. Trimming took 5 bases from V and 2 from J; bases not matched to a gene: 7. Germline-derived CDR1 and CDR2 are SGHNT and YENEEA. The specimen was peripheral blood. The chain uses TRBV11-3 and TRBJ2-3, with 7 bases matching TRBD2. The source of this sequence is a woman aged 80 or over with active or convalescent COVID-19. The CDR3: CASSQSGELTDTQYF. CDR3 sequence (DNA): TGTGCCAGCAGCCAAAGCGGGGAACTCACAGATACGCAGTATTTT.